This record concerns one TCR beta chain sequence. Starting from approximately 470 ng of total RNA, TCR beta cDNA was produced with a primer in the constant region. ARM-PCR, slightly modified, supplied the TCR beta libraries through three nested multiplex PCR rounds. Amplification in the first two PCR rounds was performed using TRBV1-TRBV30 forward primers and a C-beta reverse primer for approximately 10 cycles each. TCRdb used MiXCR to reprocess the multiplex PCR reads, holding one entry per CDR3 protein. Of just under 95,000 distinct CDR3 sequences in the sample, just under 70% were seen once. Between roughly 20 and 31 mg of unsorted bulk tissue served as the source from which RNA and DNA were co-extracted. The CDR3 extends over 12 amino acids. V was trimmed by 6 bases and J by 8 bases, leaving 14 bases between them. Germline V gene sequence: CDR1 SQVTM, CDR2 ANQGSEA. The entry originates in a study of tumor-infiltrating lymphocytes in primary liver carcinoma.

This chain connects TRBV29-1 to TRBJ2-1; the D gene is possibly TRBD1 (7 bases). Sequencing used tumor-adjacent normal liver tissue. The receptor's source is a man between 40 and 49 years old with primary liver carcinoma and hepatitis B virus infection. Written as DNA, the CDR3 is TGCAGCGTCCGAGGGGGCGGGGATGAGCAGTTCTTC. It yields the protein CSVRGGGDEQFF.